One sample yielded the 5 T cell receptor beta chains listed below, sequenced in a study of T-cell memory formation after mild COVID-19. TCRdb recomputed calls from the 5' RACE reads with MiXCR, one row per CDR3 protein. Among roughly 240,000 distinct CDR3 sequences, 15% to 20% were seen once, and the ten largest hold roughly 23%. Sequencing input: PBMCs or a T cell subset sorted from them (not recorded which). The receptors were sampled from a man between 18 and 29 years old who had mild COVID-19 (a few samples of this study predate the infection). Cell type and time point are not known.

The table lists this clonotype with a few counts. The CDR3 nucleotides are TGCAGCGTCCTACCGAACGCCTACGAGCAGTACTTC. Translation gives CSVLPNAYEQYF. J is TRBJ2-7 and V is TRBV29-1; no definite D call. V shed 6 bases and J shed 2 bases, with 11 bases lying between them. The germline gives CDR1 SQVTM, CDR2 ANQGSEA. The CDR3 contains 12 residues.

There are many counts of this clonotype. The chain combines TRBV5-1 with TRBJ2-7; D is possibly TRBD2 (5 bases). The CDR3 consists of 13 residues. V was pared by 3 bases and J by 1 base, with 8 bases between. The germline V gene has CDR1 SGHRS and CDR2 YFSETQ. Written as DNA, the CDR3 is TGCGCCAGCAGCTCGGCGGGTTCCTACGAGCAGTACTTC. It codes for CASSSAGSYEQYF.

This clonotype was observed a few times. CDR3 in amino acids: CASSQGDTYEQYV. The CDR3 region has the DNA TGCGCCAGCAGCCAAGGGGACACCTACGAGCAGTACGTC. This chain uses TRBV4-1 with TRBJ2-7, with D possibly matching TRBD1 (6 bases). Germline CDR1 MGHRA, CDR2 YSYEKL. The CDR3 runs to 13 residues. Trimming took 1 base from V and 2 from J, leaving 6 bases between them.

Regarding this clonotype: One end of the junction is discordant with germline, which a read error may explain. This sequence joins TRBV5-1 and TRBJ2-2; possible D gene TRBD2, 6 bases. The length of the CDR3 is 16 residues. Germline values: CDR1 SGHRS, CDR2 YFSETQ. CDR3 region: CASSPTRGASTGDLFF. CDR3 DNA sequence: TGCGCCAGCAGCCCCACGCGCGGGGCTTCGACCGGGGATCTGTTTTTT.

This clonotype was seen only a few times. The rearrangement uses TRBV4-1 and TRBJ1-3, with D unclear. The CDR3 totals 13 residues. V dropped 0 bases and J dropped 4 bases, with 4 bases sitting between them. Per the germline V gene, CDR1 is MGHRA and CDR2 is YSYEKL. The CDR3: CASSQEEGNTIYF. The CDR3 nucleotides are TGCGCCAGCAGCCAAGAAGAAGGAAACACCATATATTTT.